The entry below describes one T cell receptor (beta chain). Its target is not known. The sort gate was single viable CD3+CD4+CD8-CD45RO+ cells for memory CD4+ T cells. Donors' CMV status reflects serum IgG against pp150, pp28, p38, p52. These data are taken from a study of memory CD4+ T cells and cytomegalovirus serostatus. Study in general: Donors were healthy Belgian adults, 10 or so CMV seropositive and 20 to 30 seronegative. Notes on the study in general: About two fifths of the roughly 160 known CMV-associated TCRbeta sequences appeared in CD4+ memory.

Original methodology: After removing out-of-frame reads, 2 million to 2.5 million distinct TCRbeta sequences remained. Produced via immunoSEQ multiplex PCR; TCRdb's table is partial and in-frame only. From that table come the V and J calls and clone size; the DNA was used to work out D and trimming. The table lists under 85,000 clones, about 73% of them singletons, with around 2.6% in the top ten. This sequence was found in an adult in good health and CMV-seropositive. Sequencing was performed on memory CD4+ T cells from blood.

The CDR3 nucleotides are TGTGCCAGCAGCTCACAGACTAGAACGGATGAGCAGTTCTTC. It codes for CASSSQTRTDEQFF. The V call is TRBV5-4, the J call TRBJ2-1; D may be TRBD2 (6 bases). Germline values: CDR1 SGHNT, CDR2 YYREEE (reference sequence). V was cut by 3 bases and J by 8 bases, with 15 bases left in between. This CDR3 is 14 amino acids long.